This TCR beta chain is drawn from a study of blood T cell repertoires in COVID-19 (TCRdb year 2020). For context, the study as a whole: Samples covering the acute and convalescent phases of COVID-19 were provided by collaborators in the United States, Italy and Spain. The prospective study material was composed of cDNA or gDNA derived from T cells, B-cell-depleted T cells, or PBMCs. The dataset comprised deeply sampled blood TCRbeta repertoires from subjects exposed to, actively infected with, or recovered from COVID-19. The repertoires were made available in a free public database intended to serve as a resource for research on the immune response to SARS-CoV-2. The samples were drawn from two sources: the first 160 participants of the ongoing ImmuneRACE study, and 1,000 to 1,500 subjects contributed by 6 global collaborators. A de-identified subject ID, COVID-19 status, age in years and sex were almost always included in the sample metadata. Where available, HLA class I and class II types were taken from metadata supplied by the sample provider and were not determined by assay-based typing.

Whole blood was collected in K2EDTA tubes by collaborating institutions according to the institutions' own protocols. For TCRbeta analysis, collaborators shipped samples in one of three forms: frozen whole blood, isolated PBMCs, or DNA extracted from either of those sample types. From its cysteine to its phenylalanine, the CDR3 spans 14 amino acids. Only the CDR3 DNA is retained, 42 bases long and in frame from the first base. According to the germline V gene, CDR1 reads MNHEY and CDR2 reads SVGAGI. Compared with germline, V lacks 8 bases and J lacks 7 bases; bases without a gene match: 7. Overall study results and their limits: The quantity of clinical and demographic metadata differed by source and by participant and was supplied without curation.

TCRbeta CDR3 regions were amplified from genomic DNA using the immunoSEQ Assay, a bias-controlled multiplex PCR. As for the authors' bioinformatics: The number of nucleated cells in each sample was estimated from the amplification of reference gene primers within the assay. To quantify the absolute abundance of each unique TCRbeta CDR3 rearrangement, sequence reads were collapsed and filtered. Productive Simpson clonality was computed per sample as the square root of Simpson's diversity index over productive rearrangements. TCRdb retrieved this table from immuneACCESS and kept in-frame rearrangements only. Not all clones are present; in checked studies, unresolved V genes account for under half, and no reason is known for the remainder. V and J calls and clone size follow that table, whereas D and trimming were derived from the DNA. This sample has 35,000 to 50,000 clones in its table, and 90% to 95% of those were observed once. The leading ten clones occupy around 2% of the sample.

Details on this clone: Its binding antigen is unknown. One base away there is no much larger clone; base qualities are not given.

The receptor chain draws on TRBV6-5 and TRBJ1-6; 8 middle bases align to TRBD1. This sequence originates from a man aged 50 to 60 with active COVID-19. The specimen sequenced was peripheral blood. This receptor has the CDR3 CASGRTGTNSPLHF. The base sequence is TGTGCCAGCGGCAGGACAGGGACAAATTCACCCCTCCACTTT.